The present TCR beta chain was sequenced within a study of regulatory T cells in long-lasting Graves disease. The time point: newly diagnosed GD, antithyroid drugs for less than 3 months. Generation of the TCR library employed RNA extracted from PBMCs. In building TCR beta libraries, iRepertoire HTBI primers were used together with Arm-PCR of CDR3 regions. TCRdb ran MiXCR on the multiplex PCR reads and lists one entry per CDR3 protein. Of about 540,000 distinct CDR3 sequences in the sample, approximately 12% were seen once. This same sample was also part of a study on T cells in Graves' hyperthyroidism and ophthalmopathy. Turning to that study: The HTBI set primed first-round TCR CDR3 RT-PCR. Classification by a 13 V-J model distinguished ophthalmopathy from stable hyperthyroidism.

This receptor was identified in a young man with Graves disease. This material consisted of peripheral blood mononuclear cells (PBMCs), taken at new diagnosis, from a patient treated with antithyroid drugs.

CDR3 residues: CASSFQTGGLNEQFF. The CDR3 DNA sequence: TGTGCCAGCAGCTTTCAAACAGGGGGCTTGAATGAGCAGTTCTTC. V and J are TRBV5-6 and TRBJ2-1; the match to TRBD1 covers 9 bases. V was clipped by 2 bases and J by 7 bases; unmatched bases: 7. Germline loops: CDR1 SGHDT, CDR2 YYEEEE. CDR3 size: 15 residues.